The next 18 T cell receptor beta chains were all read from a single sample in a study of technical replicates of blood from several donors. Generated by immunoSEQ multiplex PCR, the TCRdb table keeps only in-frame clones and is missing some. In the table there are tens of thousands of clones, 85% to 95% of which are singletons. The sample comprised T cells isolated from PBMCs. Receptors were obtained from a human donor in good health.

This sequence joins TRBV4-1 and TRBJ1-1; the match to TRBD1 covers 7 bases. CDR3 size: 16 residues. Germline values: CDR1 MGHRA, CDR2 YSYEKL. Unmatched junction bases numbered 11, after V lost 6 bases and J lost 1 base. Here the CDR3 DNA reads TGCGCCAGCAGACTCGGGACAGCTAGAGGGAACACTGAAGCTTTCTTT. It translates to CASRLGTARGNTEAFF.

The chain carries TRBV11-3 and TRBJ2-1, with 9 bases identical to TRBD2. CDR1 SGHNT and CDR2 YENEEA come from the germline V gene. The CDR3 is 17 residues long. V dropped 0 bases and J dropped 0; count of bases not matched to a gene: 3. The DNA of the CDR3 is TGTGCCAGCAGCTTAGATCTTAGCGGGAGCTCCTACAATGAGCAGTTCTTC. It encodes CASSLDLSGSSYNEQFF.

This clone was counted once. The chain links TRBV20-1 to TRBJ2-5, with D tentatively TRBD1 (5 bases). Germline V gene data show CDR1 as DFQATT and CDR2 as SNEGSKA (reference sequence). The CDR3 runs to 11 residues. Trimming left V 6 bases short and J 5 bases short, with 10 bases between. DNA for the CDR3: TGCAGTGCATACAGGCAGGAGACCCAGTACTTC. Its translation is CSAYRQETQYF.

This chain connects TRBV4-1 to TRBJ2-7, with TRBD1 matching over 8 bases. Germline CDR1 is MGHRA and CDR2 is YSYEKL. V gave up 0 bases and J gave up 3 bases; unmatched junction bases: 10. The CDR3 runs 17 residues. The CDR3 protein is CASSQEGSGTGSYEQYF. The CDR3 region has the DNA TGCGCCAGCAGCCAAGAGGGATCCGGGACAGGCAGCTACGAGCAGTACTTC.

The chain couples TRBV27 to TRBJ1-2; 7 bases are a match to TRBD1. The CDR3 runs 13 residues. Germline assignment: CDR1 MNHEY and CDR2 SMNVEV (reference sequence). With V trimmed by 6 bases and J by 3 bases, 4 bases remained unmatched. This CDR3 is CASRRQGDYGYTF. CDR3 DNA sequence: TGTGCCAGCAGACGACAGGGAGACTATGGCTACACCTTC.

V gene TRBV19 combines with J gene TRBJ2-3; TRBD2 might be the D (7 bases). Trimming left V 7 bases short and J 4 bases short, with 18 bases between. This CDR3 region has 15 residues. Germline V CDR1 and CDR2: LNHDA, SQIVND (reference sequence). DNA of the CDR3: TGTGCCAGTACTTTCCAAGGGGGGGCGGCAGATACGCAGTATTTT. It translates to CASTFQGGAADTQYF. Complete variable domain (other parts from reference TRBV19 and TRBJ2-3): DGGITQSPKYLFRKEGQNVTLSCEQNLNHDAMYWYRQDPGQGLRLIYYSQIVNDFQKGDIAEGYSVSREKKESFPLTVTSAQKNPTAFYLCASTFQGGAADTQYFGPGTRLTVL.

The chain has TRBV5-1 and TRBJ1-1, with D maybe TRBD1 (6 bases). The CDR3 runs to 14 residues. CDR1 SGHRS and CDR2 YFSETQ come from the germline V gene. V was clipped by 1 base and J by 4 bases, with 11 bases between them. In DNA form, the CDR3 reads TGCGCCAGCAGCTTGACAGGGATCTTCACTGAAGCTTTCTTT. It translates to CASSLTGIFTEAFF.

The CDR3 reads CASSPRSGGADYEQYF. The CDR3 nucleotides are TGTGCCAGCTCACCACGCAGCGGGGGGGCCGACTACGAGCAGTACTTC. V and J are TRBV18 and TRBJ2-7, with TRBD2 identical over 10 bases. J lost 3 bases, V lost 1 base, and 6 bases had no gene match. This CDR3 region has 16 residues. In germline, CDR1 is KGHSH, CDR2 LQKENI.

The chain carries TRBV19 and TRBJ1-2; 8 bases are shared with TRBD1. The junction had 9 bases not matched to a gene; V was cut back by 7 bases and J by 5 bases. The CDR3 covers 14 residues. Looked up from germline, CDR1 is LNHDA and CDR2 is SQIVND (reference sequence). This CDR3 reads CASTPGQGSYGYTF. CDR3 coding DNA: TGTGCCAGTACCCCCGGACAGGGCTCGTATGGCTACACCTTC.

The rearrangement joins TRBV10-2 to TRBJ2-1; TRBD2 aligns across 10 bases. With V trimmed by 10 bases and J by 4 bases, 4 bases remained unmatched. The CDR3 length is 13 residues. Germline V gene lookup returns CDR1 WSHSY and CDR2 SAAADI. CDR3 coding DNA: TGCGCCACCAGGACTAGCGGATACAATGAGCAGTTCTTC. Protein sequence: CATRTSGYNEQFF.

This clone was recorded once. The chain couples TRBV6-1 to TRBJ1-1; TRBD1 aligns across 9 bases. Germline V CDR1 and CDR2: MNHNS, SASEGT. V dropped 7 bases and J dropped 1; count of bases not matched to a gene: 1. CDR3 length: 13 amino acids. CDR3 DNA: TGTGCCAGCACGGGACAGGGGAACACTGAAGCTTTCTTT. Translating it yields CASTGQGNTEAFF.

This chain's CDR3 is CASSPRQGAWGVYGYTF. As DNA, the CDR3 is TGTGCCAGCAGCCCACGACAGGGGGCGTGGGGGGTGTATGGCTACACCTTC. The chain recombines TRBV5-4 with TRBJ1-2, with 10 bases that match TRBD1. Looked up from germline, CDR1 is SGHNT and CDR2 is YYREEE (reference sequence). The CDR3 sequence is 17 residues long. Trimming at V came to 4 bases and at J to 5 bases, leaving 14 bases not matched to a gene.

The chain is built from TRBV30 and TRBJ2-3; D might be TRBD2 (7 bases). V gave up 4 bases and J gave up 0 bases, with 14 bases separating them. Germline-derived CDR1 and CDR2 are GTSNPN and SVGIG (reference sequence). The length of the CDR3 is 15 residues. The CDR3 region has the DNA TGTGCCTGGACGGTGGGGGGGCCTAGCACAGATACGCAGTATTTT. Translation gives CAWTVGGPSTDTQYF.

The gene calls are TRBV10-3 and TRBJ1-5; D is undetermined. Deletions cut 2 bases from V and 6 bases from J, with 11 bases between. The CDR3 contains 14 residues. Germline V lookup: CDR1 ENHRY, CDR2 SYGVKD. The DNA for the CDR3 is TGTGCCATCAGTGAGACGGGATTTGGTCAGCCCCAGCATTTT. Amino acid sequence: CAISETGFGQPQHF.

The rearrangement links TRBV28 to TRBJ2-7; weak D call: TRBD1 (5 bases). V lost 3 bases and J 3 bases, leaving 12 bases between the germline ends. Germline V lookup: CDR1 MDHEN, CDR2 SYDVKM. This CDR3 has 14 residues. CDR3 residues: CASSFFDSIYEQYF. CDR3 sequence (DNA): TGTGCCAGCAGTTTTTTTGACAGTATCTACGAGCAGTACTTC.

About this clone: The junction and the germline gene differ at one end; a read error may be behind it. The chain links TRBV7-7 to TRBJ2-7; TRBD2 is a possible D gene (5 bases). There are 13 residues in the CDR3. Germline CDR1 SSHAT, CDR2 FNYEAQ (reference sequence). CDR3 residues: CASSLARNYEQYF. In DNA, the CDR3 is TGTGCTAGCAGCTTAGCGCGGAATTACGAGCAGTACTTC.

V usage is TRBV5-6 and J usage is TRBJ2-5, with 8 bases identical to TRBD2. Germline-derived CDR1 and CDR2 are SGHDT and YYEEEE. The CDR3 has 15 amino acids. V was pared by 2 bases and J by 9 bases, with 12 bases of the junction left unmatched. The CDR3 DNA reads TGTGCCAGCAGCTTCGGGGGACCAGCGGGAGTATCCCAGTACTTC. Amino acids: CASSFGGPAGVSQYF.

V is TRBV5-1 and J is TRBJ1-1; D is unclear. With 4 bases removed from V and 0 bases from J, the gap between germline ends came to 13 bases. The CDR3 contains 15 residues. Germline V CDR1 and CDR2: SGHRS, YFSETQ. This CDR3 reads CASSPYLTLNTEAFF. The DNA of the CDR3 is TGCGCCAGCAGCCCTTACCTAACTCTGAACACTGAAGCTTTCTTT.